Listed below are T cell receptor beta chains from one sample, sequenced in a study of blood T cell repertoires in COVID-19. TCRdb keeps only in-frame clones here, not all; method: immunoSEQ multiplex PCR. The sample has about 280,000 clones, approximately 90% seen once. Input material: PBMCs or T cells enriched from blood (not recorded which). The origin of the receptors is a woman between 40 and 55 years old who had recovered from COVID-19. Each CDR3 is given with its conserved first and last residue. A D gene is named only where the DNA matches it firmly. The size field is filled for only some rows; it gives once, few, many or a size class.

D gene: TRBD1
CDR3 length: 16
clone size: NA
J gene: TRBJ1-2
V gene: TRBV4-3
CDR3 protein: CASSQDWGQGAYGYTF
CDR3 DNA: TGCGCCAGCAGCCAAGATTGGGGACAGGGGGCTTATGGCTACACCTTC

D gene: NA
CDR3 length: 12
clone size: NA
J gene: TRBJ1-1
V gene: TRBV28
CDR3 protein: CASSLEQALAFF
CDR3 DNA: TGTGCCAGCAGTTTAGAACAGGCTCTCGCTTTCTTT

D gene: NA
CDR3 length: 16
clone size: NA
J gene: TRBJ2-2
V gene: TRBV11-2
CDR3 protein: CASSRPGGWNTGELFF
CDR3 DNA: TGTGCCAGCAGCCGACCCGGCGGGTGGAACACCGGGGAGCTGTTTTTT

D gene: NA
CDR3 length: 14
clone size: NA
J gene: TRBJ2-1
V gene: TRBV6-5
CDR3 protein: CAMTRAGGNNEQFF
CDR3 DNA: TGTGCCATGACGCGAGCCGGGGGAAACAATGAGCAGTTCTTC

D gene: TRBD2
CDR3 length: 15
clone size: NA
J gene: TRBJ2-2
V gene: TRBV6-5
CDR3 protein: CASKLTSGSGGELFF
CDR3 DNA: TGTGCCAGCAAACTGACTAGCGGGAGCGGCGGGGAGCTGTTTTTT

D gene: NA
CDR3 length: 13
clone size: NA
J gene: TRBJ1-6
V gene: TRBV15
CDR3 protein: CATSEGRKSPLHF
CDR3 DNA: TGTGCCACCAGCGAGGGTCGGAAGTCACCCCTCCACTTT

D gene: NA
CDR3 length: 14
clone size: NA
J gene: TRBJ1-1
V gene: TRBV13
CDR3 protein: CASSLSDSYTEAFF
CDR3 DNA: TGTGCCAGCAGTCTCTCGGACAGCTACACTGAAGCTTTCTTT

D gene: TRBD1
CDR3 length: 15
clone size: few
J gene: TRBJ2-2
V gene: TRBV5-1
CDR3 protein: CASSQGDRGTGELFF
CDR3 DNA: TGCGCCAGCAGCCAAGGGGACAGGGGGACCGGGGAGCTGTTTTTT

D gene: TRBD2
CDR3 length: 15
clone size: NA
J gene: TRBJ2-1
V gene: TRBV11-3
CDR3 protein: CASSFSGGRYNEQFF
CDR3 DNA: TGTGCCAGCAGCTTTAGCGGGGGACGGTACAATGAGCAGTTCTTC

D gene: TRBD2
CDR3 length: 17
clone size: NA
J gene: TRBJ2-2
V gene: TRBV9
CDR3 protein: CASSVPLAGPNTGELFF
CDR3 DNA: TGTGCCAGCAGCGTGCCCTTAGCGGGACCGAACACCGGGGAGCTGTTTTTT

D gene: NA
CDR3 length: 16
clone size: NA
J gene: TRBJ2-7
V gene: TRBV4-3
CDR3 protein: CASSQARRTVRDEQYF
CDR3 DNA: TGCGCCAGCAGCCAAGCCAGGAGGACGGTGCGCGACGAGCAGTACTTC

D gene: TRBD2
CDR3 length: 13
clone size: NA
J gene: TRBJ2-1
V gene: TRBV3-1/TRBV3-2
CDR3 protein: CATMALAGNEQFF
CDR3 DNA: TGTGCCACCATGGCTCTAGCGGGAAACGAGCAGTTCTTC

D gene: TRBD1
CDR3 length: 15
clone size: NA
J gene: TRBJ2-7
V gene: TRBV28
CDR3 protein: CASSFGTGASYEQYF
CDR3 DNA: TGTGCCAGCAGTTTCGGGACAGGGGCCTCCTACGAGCAGTACTTC

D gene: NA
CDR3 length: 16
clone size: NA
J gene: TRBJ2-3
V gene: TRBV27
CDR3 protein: CASTPSPRASTDTQYF
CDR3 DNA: TGTGCCAGCACCCCGAGCCCGCGAGCTAGCACAGATACGCAGTATTTT

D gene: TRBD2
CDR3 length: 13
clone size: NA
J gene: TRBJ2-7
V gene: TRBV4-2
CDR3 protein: CASSQASGYEQYF
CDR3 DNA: TGTGCCAGCAGCCAAGCTAGCGGGTACGAGCAGTACTTC

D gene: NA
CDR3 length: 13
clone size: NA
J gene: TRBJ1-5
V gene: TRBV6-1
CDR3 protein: CASSEGLDRPQHF
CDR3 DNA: TGTGCCAGCAGTGAAGGGTTGGACAGGCCCCAGCATTTT

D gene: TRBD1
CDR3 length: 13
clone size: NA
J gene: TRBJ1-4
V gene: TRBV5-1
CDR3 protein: CASSWDRDEKLFF
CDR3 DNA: TGCGCCAGCAGCTGGGACAGGGACGAAAAACTGTTTTTT

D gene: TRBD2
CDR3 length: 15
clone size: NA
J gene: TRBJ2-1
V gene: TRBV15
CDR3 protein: CATSRLTSGSSEQFF
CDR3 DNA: TGTGCCACCAGCAGGCTGACTAGCGGGAGTTCTGAGCAGTTCTTC

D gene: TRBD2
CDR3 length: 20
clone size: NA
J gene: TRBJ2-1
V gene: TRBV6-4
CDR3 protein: CASSDLGGGAGENSYNEQFF
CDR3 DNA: TGTGCCAGCAGTGACCTAGGGGGTGGAGCGGGAGAGAATTCCTACAATGAGCAGTTCTTC

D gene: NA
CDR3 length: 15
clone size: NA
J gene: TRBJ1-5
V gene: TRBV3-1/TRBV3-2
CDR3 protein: CASSPSAQGKTDQHF
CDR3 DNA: TGTGCCAGCAGCCCATCGGCACAGGGTAAGACGGATCAGCATTTT

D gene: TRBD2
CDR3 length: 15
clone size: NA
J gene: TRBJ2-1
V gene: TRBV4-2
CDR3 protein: CASSPRLAVSNEQFF
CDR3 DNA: TGTGCCAGCAGCCCCCGCCTAGCGGTAAGCAATGAGCAGTTCTTC

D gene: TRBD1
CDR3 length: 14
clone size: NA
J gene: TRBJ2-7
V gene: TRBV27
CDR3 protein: CASSFEQGAYEQYF
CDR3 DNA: TGTGCCAGCAGTTTTGAACAGGGGGCCTACGAGCAGTACTTC

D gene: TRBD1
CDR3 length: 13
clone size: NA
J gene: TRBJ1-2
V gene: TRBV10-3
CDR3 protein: CAIRGDSLYGYTF
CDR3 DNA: TGTGCCATCAGGGGGGACAGCCTCTATGGCTACACCTTC

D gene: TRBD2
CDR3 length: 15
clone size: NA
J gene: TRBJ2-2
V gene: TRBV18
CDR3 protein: CASSHTSGRTGELFF
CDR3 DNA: TGTGCCAGCTCACATACTAGCGGGAGGACCGGGGAGCTGTTTTTT

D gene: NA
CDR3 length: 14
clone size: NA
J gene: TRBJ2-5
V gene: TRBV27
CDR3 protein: CASSFMTGQETQYF
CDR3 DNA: TGTGCCAGCAGTTTTATGACAGGTCAAGAGACCCAGTACTTC

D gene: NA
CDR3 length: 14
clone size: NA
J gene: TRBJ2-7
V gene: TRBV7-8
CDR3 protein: CASSPGGMSYEQYF
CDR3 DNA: TGTGCCAGCAGCCCCGGAGGGATGTCCTACGAGCAGTACTTC

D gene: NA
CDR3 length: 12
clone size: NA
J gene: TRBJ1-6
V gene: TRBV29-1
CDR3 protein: CSVTHRDGYLHF
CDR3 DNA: TGCAGCGTCACCCACAGGGACGGTTACCTCCACTTT

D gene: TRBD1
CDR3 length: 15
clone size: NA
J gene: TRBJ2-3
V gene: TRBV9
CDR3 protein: CASSVGGRGSDTQYF
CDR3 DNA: TGTGCCAGCAGCGTAGGTGGCAGGGGGTCAGATACGCAGTATTTT

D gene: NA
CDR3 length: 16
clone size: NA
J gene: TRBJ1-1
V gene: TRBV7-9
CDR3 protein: CASSLRGTEANTEAFF
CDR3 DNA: TGTGCCAGCAGCTTGAGAGGGACTGAGGCGAACACTGAAGCTTTCTTT

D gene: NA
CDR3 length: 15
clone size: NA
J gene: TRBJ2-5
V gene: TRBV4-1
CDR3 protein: CASSGRGASQETQYF
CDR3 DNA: TGCGCCAGCAGTGGCCGGGGGGCCAGCCAAGAGACCCAGTACTTC

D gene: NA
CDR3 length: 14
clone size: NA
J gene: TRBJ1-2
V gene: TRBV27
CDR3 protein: CATKVAGWNYGYTF
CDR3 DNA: TGTGCCACCAAGGTCGCAGGGTGGAACTATGGCTACACCTTC

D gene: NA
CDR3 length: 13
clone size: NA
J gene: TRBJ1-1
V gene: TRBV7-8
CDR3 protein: CASSFDRLTEAFF
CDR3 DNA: TGTGCCAGCAGCTTCGACAGGCTCACTGAAGCTTTCTTT

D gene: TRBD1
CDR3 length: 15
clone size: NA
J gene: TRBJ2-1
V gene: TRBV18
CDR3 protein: CASSSGQEVYNEQFF
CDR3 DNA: TGTGCCAGCTCCTCGGGACAGGAGGTTTACAATGAGCAGTTCTTC

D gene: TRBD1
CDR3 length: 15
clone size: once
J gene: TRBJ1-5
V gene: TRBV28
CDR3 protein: CASSFGTGEGQPQHF
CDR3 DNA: TGTGCCAGCAGTTTTGGGACAGGGGAAGGACAGCCCCAGCATTTT

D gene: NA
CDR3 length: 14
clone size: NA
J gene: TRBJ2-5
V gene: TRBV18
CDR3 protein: CASSPGLTQETQYF
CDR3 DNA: TGTGCCAGCTCACCCGGACTGACACAAGAGACCCAGTACTTC

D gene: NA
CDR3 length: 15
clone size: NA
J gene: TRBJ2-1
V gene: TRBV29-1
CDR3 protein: CSVGPPTSSYNEQFF
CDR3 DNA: TGCAGCGTTGGGCCCCCCACTAGCTCCTACAATGAGCAGTTCTTC

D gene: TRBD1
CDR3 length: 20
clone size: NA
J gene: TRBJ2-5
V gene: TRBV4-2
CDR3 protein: CASSHEAPTRDRVKSGTQYF
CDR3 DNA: TGTGCCAGCAGCCACGAAGCCCCAACACGGGACAGGGTGAAGTCGGGGACCCAGTACTTC

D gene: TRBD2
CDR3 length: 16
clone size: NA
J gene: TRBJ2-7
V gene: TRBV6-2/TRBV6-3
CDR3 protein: CASSPHLAGGRGEQYF
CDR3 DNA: TGTGCCAGCAGTCCCCACCTGGCGGGAGGGCGAGGCGAGCAGTACTTC

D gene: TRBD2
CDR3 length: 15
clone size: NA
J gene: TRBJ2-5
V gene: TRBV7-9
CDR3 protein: CASSPGGTPQETQYF
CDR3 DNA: TGTGCCAGCAGCCCGGGGGGGACTCCGCAAGAGACCCAGTACTTC

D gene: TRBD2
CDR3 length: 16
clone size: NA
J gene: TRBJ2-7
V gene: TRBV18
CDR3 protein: CASSSNLAGFGDEQYF
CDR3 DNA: TGTGCCAGCTCGTCGAATCTAGCGGGCTTTGGCGACGAGCAGTACTTC

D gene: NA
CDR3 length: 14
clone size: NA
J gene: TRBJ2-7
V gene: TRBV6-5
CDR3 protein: CASSKQVLSYEQYF
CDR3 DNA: TGTGCCAGCAGCAAGCAGGTCCTCTCCTACGAGCAGTACTTC

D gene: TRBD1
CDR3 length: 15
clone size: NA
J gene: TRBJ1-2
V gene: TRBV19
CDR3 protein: CASSAAGTGNYGYTF
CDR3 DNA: TGTGCCAGTAGCGCAGCCGGGACAGGGAACTATGGCTACACCTTC

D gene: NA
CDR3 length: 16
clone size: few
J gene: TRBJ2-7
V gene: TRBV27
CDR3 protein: CASSLLDGLGGDEQYF
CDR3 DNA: TGTGCCAGCAGTTTACTAGACGGCTTAGGTGGCGACGAGCAGTACTTC

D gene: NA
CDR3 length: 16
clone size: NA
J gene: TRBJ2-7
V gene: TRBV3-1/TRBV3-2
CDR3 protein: CASSHGAVTPYYEQYF
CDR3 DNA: TGTGCCAGCAGCCATGGAGCGGTAACCCCTTACTACGAGCAGTACTTC

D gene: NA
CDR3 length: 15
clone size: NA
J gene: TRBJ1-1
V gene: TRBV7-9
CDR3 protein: CASSLKTGGNTEAFF
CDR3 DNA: TGTGCCAGCAGCTTAAAAACGGGAGGGAACACTGAAGCTTTCTTT

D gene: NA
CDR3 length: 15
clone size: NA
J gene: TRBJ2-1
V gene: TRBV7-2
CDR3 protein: CASTLTISSYNEQFF
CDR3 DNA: TGTGCCAGCACCCTAACGATTTCCTCCTACAATGAGCAGTTCTTC

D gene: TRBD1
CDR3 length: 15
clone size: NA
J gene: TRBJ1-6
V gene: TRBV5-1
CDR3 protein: CASSPRTGNYSPLHF
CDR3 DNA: TGCGCCAGCAGCCCGAGGACAGGGAACTACTCACCCCTCCACTTT

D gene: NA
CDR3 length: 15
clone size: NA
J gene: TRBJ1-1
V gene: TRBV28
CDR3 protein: CASSPFPSGDTEAFF
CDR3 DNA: TGTGCCAGCAGCCCTTTCCCCTCAGGGGACACTGAAGCTTTCTTT

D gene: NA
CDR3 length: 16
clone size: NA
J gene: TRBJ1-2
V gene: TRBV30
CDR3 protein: CAWSVPGQAPSYGYTF
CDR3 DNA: TGTGCCTGGAGCGTACCGGGACAAGCCCCATCCTATGGCTACACCTTC

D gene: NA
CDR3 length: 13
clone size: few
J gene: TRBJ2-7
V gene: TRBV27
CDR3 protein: CASSLRQTYEQYF
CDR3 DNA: TGTGCCAGCAGTCTCAGACAGACCTACGAGCAGTACTTC

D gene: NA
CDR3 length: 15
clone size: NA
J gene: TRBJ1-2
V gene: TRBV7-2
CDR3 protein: CASSFTGDLSLRYTF
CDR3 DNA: TGTGCCAGCAGCTTTACGGGGGACTTAAGTTTGCGCTACACCTTC

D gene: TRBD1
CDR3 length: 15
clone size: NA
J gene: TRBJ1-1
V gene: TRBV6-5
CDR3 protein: CASRRDRLKNTEAFF
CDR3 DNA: TGTGCCAGCCGTCGGGACAGACTTAAGAACACTGAAGCTTTCTTT

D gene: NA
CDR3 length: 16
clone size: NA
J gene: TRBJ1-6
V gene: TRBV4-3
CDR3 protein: CASSQDRGSYNSPLHF
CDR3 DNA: TGCGCCAGCAGCCAAGATCGGGGGTCTTATAATTCACCCCTCCACTTT

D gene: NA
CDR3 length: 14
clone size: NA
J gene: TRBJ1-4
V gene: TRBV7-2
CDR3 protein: CASSLARLNEKLFF
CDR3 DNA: TGTGCCAGCAGCTTAGCCAGACTAAATGAAAAACTGTTTTTT

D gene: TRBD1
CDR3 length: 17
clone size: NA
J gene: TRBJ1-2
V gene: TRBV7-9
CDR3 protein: CASSLARGTGRDYGYTF
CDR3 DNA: TGTGCCAGCAGCTTAGCGCGGGGGACAGGGAGGGACTATGGCTACACCTTC

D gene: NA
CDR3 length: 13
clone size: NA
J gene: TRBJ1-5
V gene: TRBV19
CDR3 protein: CASSLQRNQPQHF
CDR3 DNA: TGTGCCAGTAGTCTACAGCGCAATCAGCCCCAGCATTTT